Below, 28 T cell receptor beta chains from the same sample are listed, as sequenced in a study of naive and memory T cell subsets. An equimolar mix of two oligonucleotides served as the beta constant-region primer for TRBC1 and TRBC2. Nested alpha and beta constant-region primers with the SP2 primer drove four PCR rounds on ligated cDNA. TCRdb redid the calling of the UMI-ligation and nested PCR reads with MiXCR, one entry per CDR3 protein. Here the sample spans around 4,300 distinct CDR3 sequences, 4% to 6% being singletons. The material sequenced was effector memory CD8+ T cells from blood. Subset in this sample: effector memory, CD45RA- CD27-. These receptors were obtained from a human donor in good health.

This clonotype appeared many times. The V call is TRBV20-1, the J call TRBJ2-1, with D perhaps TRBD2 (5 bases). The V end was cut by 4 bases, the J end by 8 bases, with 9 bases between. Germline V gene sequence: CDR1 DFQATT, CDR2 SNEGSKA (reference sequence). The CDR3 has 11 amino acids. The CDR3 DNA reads TGCAGTGCTATTCGCGGGTATGAGCAGTTCTTC. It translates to CSAIRGYEQFF.

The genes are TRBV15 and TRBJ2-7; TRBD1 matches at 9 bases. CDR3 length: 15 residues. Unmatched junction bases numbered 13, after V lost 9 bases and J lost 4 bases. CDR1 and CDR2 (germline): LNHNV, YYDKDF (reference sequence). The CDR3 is CATSVKTGGSYEQYF. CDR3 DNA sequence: TGTGCCACAAGCGTTAAAACAGGGGGCTCGTACGAGCAGTACTTC. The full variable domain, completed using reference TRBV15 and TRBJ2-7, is DAMVIQNPRYQVTQFGKPVTLSCSQTLNHNVMYWYQQKSSQAPKLLFHYYDKDFNNEADTPDNFQSRRPNTSFCFLDIRSPGLGDTAMYLCATSVKTGGSYEQYFGPGTRLTVT.

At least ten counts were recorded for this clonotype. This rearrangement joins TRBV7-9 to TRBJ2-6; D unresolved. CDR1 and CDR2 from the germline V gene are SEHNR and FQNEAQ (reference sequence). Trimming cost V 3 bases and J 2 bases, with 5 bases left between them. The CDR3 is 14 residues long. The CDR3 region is CASSFVTGANVLTF. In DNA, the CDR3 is TGTGCCAGCAGCTTCGTCACTGGGGCCAACGTCCTGACTTTC. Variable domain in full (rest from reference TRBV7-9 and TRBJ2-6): DTGVSQNPRHKITKRGQNVTFRCDPISEHNRLYWYRQTLGQGPEFLTYFQNEAQLEKSRLLSDRFSAERPKGSFSTLEIQRTEQGDSAMYLCASSFVTGANVLTFGAGSRLTVL.

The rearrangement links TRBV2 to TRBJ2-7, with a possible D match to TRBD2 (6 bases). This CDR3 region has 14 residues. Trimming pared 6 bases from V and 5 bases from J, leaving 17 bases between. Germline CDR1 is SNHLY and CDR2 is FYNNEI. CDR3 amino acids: CASSTSGRRDEQYF. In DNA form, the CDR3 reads TGTGCCAGCAGCACCAGCGGGCGAAGGGACGAGCAGTACTTC. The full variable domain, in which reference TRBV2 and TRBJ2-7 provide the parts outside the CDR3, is EPEVTQTPSHQVTQMGQEVILRCVPISNHLYFYWYRQILGQKVEFLVSFYNNEISEKSEIFDDQFSVERPDGSNFTLKIRSTKLEDSAMYFCASSTSGRRDEQYFGPGTRLTVT.

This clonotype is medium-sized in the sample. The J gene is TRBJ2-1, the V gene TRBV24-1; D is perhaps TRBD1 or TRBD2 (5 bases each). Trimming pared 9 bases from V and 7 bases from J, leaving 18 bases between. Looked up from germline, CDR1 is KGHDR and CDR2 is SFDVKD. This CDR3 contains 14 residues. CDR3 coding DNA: TGTGCCACCCACCCGGGGTCAGGGACGAATGAGCAGTTCTTC. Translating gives CATHPGSGTNEQFF.

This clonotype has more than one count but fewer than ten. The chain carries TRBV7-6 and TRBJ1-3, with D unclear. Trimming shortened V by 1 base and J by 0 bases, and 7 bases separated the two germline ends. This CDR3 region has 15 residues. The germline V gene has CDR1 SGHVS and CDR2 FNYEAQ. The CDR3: CASSLGLRSGNTIYF. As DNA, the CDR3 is TGTGCCAGCAGCTTAGGACTGCGCTCTGGAAACACCATATATTTT. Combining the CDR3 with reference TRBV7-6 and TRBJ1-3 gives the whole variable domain GAGVSQSPRYKVTKRGQDVALRCDPISGHVSLYWYRQALGQGPEFLTYFNYEAQQDKSGLPNDRFSAERPEGSISTLTIQRTEQRDSAMYRCASSLGLRSGNTIYFGEGSWLTVV.

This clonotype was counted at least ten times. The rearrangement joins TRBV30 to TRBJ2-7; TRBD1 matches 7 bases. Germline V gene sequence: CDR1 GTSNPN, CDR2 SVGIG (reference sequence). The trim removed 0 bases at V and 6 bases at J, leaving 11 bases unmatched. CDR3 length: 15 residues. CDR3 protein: CAWSVVGQESSEQYF. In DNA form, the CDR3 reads TGTGCCTGGAGTGTAGTCGGACAGGAGTCGAGCGAGCAGTACTTC. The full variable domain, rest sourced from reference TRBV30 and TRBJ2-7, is SQTIHQWPATLVQPVGSPLSLECTVEGTSNPNLYWYRQAAGRGLQLLFYSVGIGQISSEVPQNLSASRPQDRQFILSSKKLLLSDSGFYLCAWSVVGQESSEQYFGPGTRLTVT.

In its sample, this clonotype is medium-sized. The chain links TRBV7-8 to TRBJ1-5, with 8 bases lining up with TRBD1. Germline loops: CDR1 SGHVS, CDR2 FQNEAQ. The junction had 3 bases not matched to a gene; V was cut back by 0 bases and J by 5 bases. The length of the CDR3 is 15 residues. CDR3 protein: CASSLAQGQDQPQHF. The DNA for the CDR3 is TGTGCCAGCAGCTTAGCGCAGGGACAGGATCAGCCCCAGCATTTT. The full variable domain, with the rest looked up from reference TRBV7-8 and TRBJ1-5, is GAGVSQSPRYKVAKRGQDVALRCDPISGHVSLFWYQQALGQGPEFLTYFQNEAQLDKSGLPSDRFFAERPEGSVSTLKIQRTQQEDSAVYLCASSLAQGQDQPQHFGDGTRLSIL.

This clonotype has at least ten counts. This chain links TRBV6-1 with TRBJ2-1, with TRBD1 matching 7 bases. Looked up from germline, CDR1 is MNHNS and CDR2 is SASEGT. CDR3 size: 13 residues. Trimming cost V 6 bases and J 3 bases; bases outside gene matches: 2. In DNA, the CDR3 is TGTGCCAGCAGACAGGGGAACTACAATGAGCAGTTCTTC. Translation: CASRQGNYNEQFF.

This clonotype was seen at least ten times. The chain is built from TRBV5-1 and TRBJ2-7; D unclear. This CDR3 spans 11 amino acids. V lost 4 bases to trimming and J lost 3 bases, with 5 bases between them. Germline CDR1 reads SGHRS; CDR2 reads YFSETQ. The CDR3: CASSPGYEQYF. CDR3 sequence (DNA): TGCGCCAGCAGCCCTGGCTACGAGCAGTACTTC.

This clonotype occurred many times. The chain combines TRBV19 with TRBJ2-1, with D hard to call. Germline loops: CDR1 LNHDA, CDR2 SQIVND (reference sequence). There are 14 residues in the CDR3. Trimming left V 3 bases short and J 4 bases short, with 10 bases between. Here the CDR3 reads CASSIHSLYNEQFF. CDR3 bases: TGTGCCAGTAGTATCCACAGCCTGTACAATGAGCAGTTCTTC.

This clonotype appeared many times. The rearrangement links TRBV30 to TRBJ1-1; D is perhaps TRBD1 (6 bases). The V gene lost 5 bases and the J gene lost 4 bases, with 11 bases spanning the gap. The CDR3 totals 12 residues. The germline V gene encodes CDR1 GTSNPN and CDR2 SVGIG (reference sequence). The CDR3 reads CAWLQGGTEAFF. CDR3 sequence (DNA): TGTGCCTGGTTACAAGGGGGCACTGAAGCTTTCTTT.

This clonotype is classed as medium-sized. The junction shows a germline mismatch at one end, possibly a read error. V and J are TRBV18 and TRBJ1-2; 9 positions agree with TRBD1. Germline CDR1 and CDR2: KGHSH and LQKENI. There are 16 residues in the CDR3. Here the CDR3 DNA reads TGTGCCAGCTCACACCGGGACAGGGATAATCTCTATCGCTACACCTTC. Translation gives CASSHRDRDNLYRYTF.

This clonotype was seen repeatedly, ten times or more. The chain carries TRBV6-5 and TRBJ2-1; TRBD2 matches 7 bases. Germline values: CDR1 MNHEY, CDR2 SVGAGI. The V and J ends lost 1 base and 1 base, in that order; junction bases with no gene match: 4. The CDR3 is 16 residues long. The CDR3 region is CASSYYAGESYNEQFF. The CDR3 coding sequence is TGTGCCAGCAGTTACTACGCGGGAGAGTCCTACAATGAGCAGTTCTTC.

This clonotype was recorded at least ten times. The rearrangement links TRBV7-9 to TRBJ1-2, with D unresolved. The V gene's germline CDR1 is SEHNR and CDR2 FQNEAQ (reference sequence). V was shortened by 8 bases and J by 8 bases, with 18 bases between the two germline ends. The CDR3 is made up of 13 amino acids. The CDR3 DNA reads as TGTGCCAGCGGTCTTCAGATCGAATGGGGCTACACCTTC. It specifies CASGLQIEWGYTF. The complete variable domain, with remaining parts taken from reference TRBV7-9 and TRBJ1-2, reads DTGVSQNPRHKITKRGQNVTFRCDPISEHNRLYWYRQTLGQGPEFLTYFQNEAQLEKSRLLSDRFSAERPKGSFSTLEIQRTEQGDSAMYLCASGLQIEWGYTFGSGTRLTVV.

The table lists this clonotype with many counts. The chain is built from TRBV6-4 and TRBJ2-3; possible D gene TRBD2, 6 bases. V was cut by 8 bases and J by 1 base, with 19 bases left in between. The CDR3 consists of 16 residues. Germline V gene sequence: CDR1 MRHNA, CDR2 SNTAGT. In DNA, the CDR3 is TGTGCCAGCGCGCTCCACTCCGGGGGAGGCACAGATACGCAGTATTTT. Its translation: CASALHSGGGTDTQYF.

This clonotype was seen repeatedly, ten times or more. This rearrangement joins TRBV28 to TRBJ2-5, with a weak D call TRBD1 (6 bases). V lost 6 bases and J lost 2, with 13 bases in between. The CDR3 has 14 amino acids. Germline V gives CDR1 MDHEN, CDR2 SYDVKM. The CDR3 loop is CASRYTGSQETQYF. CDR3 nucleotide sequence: TGTGCCAGCAGATACACAGGGTCGCAAGAGACCCAGTACTTC.

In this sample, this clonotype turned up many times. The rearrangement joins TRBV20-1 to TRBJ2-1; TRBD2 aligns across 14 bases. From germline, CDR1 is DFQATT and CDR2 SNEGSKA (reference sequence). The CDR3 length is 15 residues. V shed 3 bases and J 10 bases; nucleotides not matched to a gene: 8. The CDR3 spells CSARGLAGALPEQFF. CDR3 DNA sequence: TGCAGTGCTAGGGGACTAGCGGGAGCTCTTCCCGAGCAGTTCTTC.

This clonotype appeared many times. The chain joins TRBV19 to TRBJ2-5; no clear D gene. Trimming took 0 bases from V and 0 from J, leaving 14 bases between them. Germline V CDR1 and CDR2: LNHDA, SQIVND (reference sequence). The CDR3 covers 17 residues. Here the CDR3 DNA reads TGTGCCAGTAGTATAGATGTGACACCCGACTACCAAGAGACCCAGTACTTC. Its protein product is CASSIDVTPDYQETQYF. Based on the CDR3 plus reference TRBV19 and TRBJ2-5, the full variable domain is DGGITQSPKYLFRKEGQNVTLSCEQNLNHDAMYWYRQDPGQGLRLIYYSQIVNDFQKGDIAEGYSVSREKKESFPLTVTSAQKNPTAFYLCASSIDVTPDYQETQYFGPGTRLLVL.

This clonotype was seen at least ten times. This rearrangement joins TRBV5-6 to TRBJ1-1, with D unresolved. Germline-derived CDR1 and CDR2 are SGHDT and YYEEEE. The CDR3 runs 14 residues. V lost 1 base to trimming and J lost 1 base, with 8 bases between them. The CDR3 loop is CASSLPHQNTEAFF. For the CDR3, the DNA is TGTGCCAGCAGCTTGCCCCACCAGAACACTGAAGCTTTCTTT.

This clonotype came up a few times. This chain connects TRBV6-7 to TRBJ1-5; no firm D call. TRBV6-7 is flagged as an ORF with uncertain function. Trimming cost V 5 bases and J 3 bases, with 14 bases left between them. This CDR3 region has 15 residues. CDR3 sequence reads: CASSLRFQINQPQHF. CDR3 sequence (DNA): TGTGCCAGCAGTCTGAGGTTCCAAATCAATCAGCCCCAGCATTTT.

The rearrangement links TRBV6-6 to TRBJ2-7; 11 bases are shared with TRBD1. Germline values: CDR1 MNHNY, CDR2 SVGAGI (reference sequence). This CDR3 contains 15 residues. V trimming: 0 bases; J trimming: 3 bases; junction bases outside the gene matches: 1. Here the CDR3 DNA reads TGTGCCAGCAGTTACTCCGGGACAGGGGGCTACGAGCAGTACTTC. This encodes CASSYSGTGGYEQYF.

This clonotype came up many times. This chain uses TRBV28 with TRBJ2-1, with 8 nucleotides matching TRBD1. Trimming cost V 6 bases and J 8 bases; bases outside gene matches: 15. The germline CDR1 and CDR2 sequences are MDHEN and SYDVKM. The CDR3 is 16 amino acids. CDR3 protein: CASSSVRQGWRDEQFF. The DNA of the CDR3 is TGTGCCAGCAGCTCCGTCCGACAGGGGTGGAGGGATGAGCAGTTCTTC.

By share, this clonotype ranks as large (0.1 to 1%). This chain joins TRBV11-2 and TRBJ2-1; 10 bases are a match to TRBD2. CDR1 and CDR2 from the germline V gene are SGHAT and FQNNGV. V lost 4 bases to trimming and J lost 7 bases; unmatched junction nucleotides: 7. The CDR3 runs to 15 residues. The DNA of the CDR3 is TGTGCCAGCAGCTCAGCGGGAGGGTATATGAATGAGCAGTTCTTC. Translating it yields CASSSAGGYMNEQFF.

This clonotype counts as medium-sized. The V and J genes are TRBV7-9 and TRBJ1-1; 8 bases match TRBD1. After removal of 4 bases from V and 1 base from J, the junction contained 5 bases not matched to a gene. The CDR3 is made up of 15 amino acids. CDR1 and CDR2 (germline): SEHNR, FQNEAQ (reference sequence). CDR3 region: CASSSLTGGNTEAFF. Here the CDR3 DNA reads TGTGCCAGCAGCTCCCTTACAGGGGGGAACACTGAAGCTTTCTTT.

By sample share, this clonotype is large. The CDR3 reads CASSEEGGRPDTQYF. CDR3 sequence (DNA): TGTGCCAGCAGTGAAGAGGGCGGGAGGCCAGATACGCAGTATTTT. V is TRBV6-1 and J is TRBJ2-3; 8 nucleotides agree with TRBD2. With V trimmed by 1 base and J by 4 bases, 4 bases remained unmatched. The CDR3 totals 15 residues. Germline-derived CDR1 and CDR2 are MNHNS and SASEGT.

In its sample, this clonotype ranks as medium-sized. The CDR3 nucleotides are TGTGCCAGCAGTCCAGAGGCGGGAGGGCCCTACGAGCAGTACTTC. Amino acids: CASSPEAGGPYEQYF. V usage is TRBV7-3 and J usage is TRBJ2-7; TRBD2 aligns across 9 bases. V was pared by 6 bases and J by 2 bases, with 8 bases of the junction left unmatched. This CDR3 contains 15 residues. From germline, CDR1 is SGHTA and CDR2 FQGTGA.

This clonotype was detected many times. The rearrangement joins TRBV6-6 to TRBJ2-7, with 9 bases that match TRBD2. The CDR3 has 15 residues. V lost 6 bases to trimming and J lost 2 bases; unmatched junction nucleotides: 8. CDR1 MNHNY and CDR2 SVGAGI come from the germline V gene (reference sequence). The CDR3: CASSHEAGGPYEQYF. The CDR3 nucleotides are TGTGCCAGCAGCCACGAGGCGGGAGGGCCCTACGAGCAGTACTTC.